What follows is one TCR beta chain and its context. The data were taken from a study of regulatory T cells in long-lasting Graves disease. Libraries of TCR beta came from iRepertoire HTBI primers plus Arm-PCR of CDR3 regions. TCRdb processed the multiplex PCR reads anew with MiXCR; each CDR3 protein has one entry. The repertoire holds 350,000 to 500,000 distinct CDR3 sequences, with about a sixth as singletons. The CDR3 totals 21 residues. V lost 3 bases and J lost 1; bases outside the gene matches: 12. The germline CDR1 and CDR2 sequences are SEHNR and FQNEAQ (reference sequence). Time point defined: newly diagnosed GD, antithyroid drugs for less than 3 months. PBMCs were the source of the RNA used for TCR sequencing. This sample also belongs to another study, concerning T cells in Graves' hyperthyroidism and ophthalmopathy.

This TCR was sampled from a woman under 30 with Graves disease. V is TRBV7-9 and J is TRBJ2-2, with 15 bases lining up with TRBD2. The sequences come from peripheral blood mononuclear cells (PBMCs), collected at new diagnosis, from a patient treated with antithyroid drugs. CDR3 bases: TGTGCCAGCAGCTTTCCTCTGGGACTAGCGGGAGGCCACCAGAACACCGGGGAGCTGTTTTTT. Amino acid sequence: CASSFPLGLAGGHQNTGELFF.